A single sample is the source of the 11 T cell receptor beta chains below, sequenced in a study of breast tumors, draining lymph nodes, adjacent tissues. TCRdb redid the calling of the multiplex PCR reads with MiXCR, one entry per CDR3 protein. Seen here are 20,000 to 30,000 distinct CDR3 sequences, roughly 20% observed once, and the top ten hold roughly 13%. The sample comprised breast tumor tissue. The receptors originated from a female donor with breast cancer. Some clones in this sample may be carry-over from other donors' samples.

The J gene is TRBJ2-1, the V gene TRBV5-4; perhaps TRBD1 as D (6 bases). CDR1 and CDR2 from the germline V gene are SGHNT and YYREEE (reference sequence). This CDR3 is built from 15 residues. The ends were cut back, 4 bases at V and 8 bases at J, with 19 bases in the middle. CDR3 amino acids: CASSNTSRTVDEQFF. The CDR3 DNA is TGTGCCAGCAGCAATACCTCCAGGACAGTCGATGAGCAGTTCTTC.

This clonotype was recorded many times. V is TRBV15 and J is TRBJ1-5; D perhaps matches TRBD1 (5 bases). Germline-derived CDR1 and CDR2 are LNHNV and YYDKDF (reference sequence). CDR3 length: 15 amino acids. V lost 0 bases to trimming and J lost 4 bases, with 10 bases between them. CDR3 nucleotide sequence: TGTGCCACCAGCAGAGACCTGGGACGGAATCAGCCCCAGCATTTT. The encoded protein is CATSRDLGRNQPQHF.

This clonotype has a count of ten or more. The chain uses TRBV6-1 and TRBJ2-1, with unresolved D. V lost 6 bases and J lost 4, with 7 bases in between. The V gene's germline CDR1 is MNHNS and CDR2 SASEGT. The CDR3 spans 12 residues. CDR3 sequence reads: CASRYTYNEQFF. Written as DNA, the CDR3 is TGTGCCAGCAGATACACTTACAATGAGCAGTTCTTC.

The table lists this clonotype with many counts. This chain uses TRBV19 with TRBJ1-2; D not resolved. The CDR3 spans 14 residues. The ends were cut back, 5 bases at V and 5 bases at J, with 15 bases in the middle. Germline loops: CDR1 LNHDA, CDR2 SQIVND (reference sequence). DNA for the CDR3: TGTGCCAGTAGTCCACTTACCGGGGATTATGGCTACACCTTC. This sequence encodes CASSPLTGDYGYTF.

This clonotype has a single count. CDR3 region: CATSMGQGAEEQYF. The CDR3 DNA reads TGTGCCACCAGCATGGGACAGGGGGCGGAGGAGCAGTACTTC. The chain has TRBV15 and TRBJ2-7; 12 nucleotides agree with TRBD1. Germline V gene sequence: CDR1 LNHNV, CDR2 YYDKDF (reference sequence). The CDR3 runs 14 residues. V shed 4 bases, J shed 7 bases, and the junction held 5 bases outside the gene matches.

This clonotype showed up many times. The chain has TRBV19 and TRBJ1-3, with D unclear. The CDR3 length is 14 residues. The germline CDR1 and CDR2 sequences are LNHDA and SQIVND (reference sequence). Trimming shortened V by 7 bases and J by 0 bases, and 10 bases separated the two germline ends. The CDR3 DNA reads TGTGCCAGTAAGGTGGGGAACTCTGGAAACACCATATATTTT. It is translated as CASKVGNSGNTIYF.

This clonotype has ten or more counts. The CDR3 DNA is TGTGCCAGCAGTTTAACGGGAGCAGGGCACACCGGGGAGCTGTTTTTT. This codes for CASSLTGAGHTGELFF. The chain has TRBV28 and TRBJ2-2, with D possibly TRBD2 on 6 matching bases. Per the germline V gene, CDR1 is MDHEN and CDR2 is SYDVKM. V lost 2 bases and J lost 3, with 13 bases in between. The length of the CDR3 is 16 residues. The variable domain in full, completed from reference TRBV28 and TRBJ2-2, reads DVKVTQSSRYLVKRTGEKVFLECVQDMDHENMFWYRQDPGLGLRLIYFSYDVKMKEKGDIPEGYSVSREKKERFSLILESASTNQTSMYLCASSLTGAGHTGELFFGEGSRLTVL.

This clonotype has a count of ten or more. The V and J genes are TRBV11-2 and TRBJ2-2; TRBD2 aligns across 10 bases. The trim removed 1 base at V and 4 bases at J, leaving 3 bases unmatched. CDR3 length equals 16 residues. Germline V gives CDR1 SGHAT, CDR2 FQNNGV. This CDR3 is CASSLGLAGVTGELFF. CDR3 coding DNA: TGTGCCAGCAGCTTAGGTCTAGCGGGAGTCACCGGGGAGCTGTTTTTT.

This clonotype was observed at least ten times. This sequence joins TRBV12-3 or TRBV12-4 and TRBJ2-2; 8 nucleotides align to TRBD2. This CDR3 comprises 15 residues. The ends lost 8 bases at V and 4 bases at J; junction bases unmatched: 9. Here the CDR3 reads CASFKPLAGTGELFF. The CDR3 DNA follows: TGTGCCAGCTTCAAACCTCTAGCGGGCACCGGGGAGCTGTTTTTT.

This clonotype has at least ten counts. The chain carries TRBV9 and TRBJ2-2, with D unresolved. The CDR3 length is 14 residues. Germline CDR1 reads SGDLS; CDR2 reads YYNGEE. V was trimmed by 4 bases and J by 6 bases, leaving 13 bases between them. This CDR3 is CASSPSTPAGELFF. CDR3 bases: TGTGCCAGCAGCCCATCCACCCCCGCCGGGGAGCTGTTTTTT.

V and J are TRBV28 and TRBJ2-1; D gene unclear. Trimming cost V 4 bases and J 3 bases, with 13 bases left between them. The CDR3 loop spans 15 amino acids. In germline, CDR1 is MDHEN, CDR2 SYDVKM. Here the CDR3 DNA reads TGTGCCAGCAGTTCCAGGAGACATCTCTACAATGAGCAGTTCTTC. This gives the protein CASSSRRHLYNEQFF. Full variable domain (outside the CDR3, taken from reference TRBV28 and TRBJ2-1): DVKVTQSSRYLVKRTGEKVFLECVQDMDHENMFWYRQDPGLGLRLIYFSYDVKMKEKGDIPEGYSVSREKKERFSLILESASTNQTSMYLCASSSRRHLYNEQFFGPGTRLTVL.